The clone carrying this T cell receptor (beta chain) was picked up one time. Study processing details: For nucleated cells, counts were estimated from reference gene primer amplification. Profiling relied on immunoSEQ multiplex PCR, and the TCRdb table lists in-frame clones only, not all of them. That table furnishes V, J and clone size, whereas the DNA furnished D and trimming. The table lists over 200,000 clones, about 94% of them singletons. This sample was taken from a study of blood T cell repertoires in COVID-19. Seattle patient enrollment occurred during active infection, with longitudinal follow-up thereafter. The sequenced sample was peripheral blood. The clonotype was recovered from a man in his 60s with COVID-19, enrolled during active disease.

For the CDR3, the DNA is TGTGCCAGCAAAGACACCTCTAACTATGGCTACACCTTC. It yields the protein CASKDTSNYGYTF. The chain is built from TRBV6-5 and TRBJ1-2; D is uncertain. The CDR3 length is 13 residues. Germline lookup yields CDR1 MNHEY and CDR2 SVGAGI. The ends were cut back, 7 bases at V and 0 bases at J, with 9 bases in the middle.